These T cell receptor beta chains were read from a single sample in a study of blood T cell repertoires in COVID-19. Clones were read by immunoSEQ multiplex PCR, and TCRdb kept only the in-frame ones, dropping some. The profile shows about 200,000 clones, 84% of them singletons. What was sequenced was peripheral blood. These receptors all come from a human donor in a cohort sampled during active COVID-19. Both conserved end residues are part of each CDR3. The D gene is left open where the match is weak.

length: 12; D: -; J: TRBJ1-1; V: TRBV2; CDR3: CASSRGSIEAFF; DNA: TGTGCCAGCAGTAGGGGGAGCATTGAAGCTTTCTTT
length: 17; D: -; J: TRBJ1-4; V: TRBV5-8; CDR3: CASSLGAGMPRNEKLFF; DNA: TGTGCCAGCAGCTTGGGGGCAGGGATGCCACGTAATGAAAAACTGTTTTTT
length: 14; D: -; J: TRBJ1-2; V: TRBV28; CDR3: CASSFRRGGSGYTF; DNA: TGTGCCAGCAGTTTTAGGAGAGGAGGAAGCGGCTACACCTTC
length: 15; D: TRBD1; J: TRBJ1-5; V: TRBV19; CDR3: CASSIMGTGSQPQHF; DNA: TGTGCCAGTAGTATTATGGGGACAGGGAGTCAGCCCCAGCATTTT
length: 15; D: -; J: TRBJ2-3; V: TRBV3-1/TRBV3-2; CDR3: CASSQAGDPADTQYF; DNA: TGTGCCAGCAGCCAAGCGGGAGATCCGGCAGATACGCAGTATTTT
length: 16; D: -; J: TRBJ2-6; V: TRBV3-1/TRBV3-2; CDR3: CASVGNGPSGANVLTF; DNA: TGTGCCAGCGTTGGCAATGGCCCCTCTGGGGCCAACGTCCTGACTTTC
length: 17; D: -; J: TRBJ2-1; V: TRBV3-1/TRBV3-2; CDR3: CASSQRPSLGSYNEQFF; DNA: TGTGCCAGCAGCCAACGGCCTTCCCTAGGATCCTACAATGAGCAGTTCTTC
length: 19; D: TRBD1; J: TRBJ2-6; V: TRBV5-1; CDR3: CASSSLGTGQGSGANVLTF; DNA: TGCGCCAGCAGCTCCCTCGGGACGGGACAGGGCTCTGGGGCCAACGTCCTGACTTTC
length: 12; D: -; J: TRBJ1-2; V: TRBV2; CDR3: CASTDRNYGYTF; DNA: TGTGCCAGCACAGACAGGAACTATGGCTACACCTTC
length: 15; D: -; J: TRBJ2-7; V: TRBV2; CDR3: CASKVGGGFPYEQYF; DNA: TGTGCCAGCAAGGTTGGAGGAGGGTTCCCCTACGAGCAGTACTTC